Detailed here is one TCR beta chain. The antigen remains unidentified. The data are from a study of cytomegalovirus exposure and HLA in healthy donors. General study points: As a later analysis showed, several of the most significant clusters appeared to be linked to common viral pathogens.

In germline, CDR1 is SGHTA, CDR2 FQGNSA. This CDR3 spans 12 amino acids. Trimming cost V 4 bases and J 5 bases, with 8 bases left between them. The primer mix had 60 Vbeta and 13 Jbeta primers. As originally analysed: An analysis that came later counted tens of millions of unique TCR beta chains, 9 million to 12 million shared. Clones were sequenced by immunoSEQ multiplex PCR, and TCRdb holds only the in-frame ones, with some missing. That table is the source of V, J and clone size, and D and trimming were worked out from the DNA. Here the sample spans 30,000 to 35,000 clones, approximately 82% being singletons.

The material sequenced was PBMCs. The sequence came from a woman younger than 30 in good health and CMV-seronegative. The genes are TRBV7-2 and TRBJ2-5; possible D gene TRBD1, 5 bases. In DNA, the CDR3 is TGTGCCAGCAGCTCCTACAGGGAGACCCAGTACTTC. It specifies CASSSYRETQYF.